This T cell receptor beta chain came from a study of regulatory dendritic cells for organ transplantation. Points from the study as a whole: Naive T cells showed high diversity, memory cells less, memory CD8+ least. Regulatory dendritic cells appeared to expand memory CD8+ clones less than mature ones.

Germline lookup yields CDR1 MNHEY and CDR2 SMNVEV (reference sequence). This CDR3 region has 16 residues. V lost 6 bases to trimming and J lost 0 bases, with 17 bases between them. Sorted T cells were CFSE-labeled and cultured four to five days with allogeneic regulatory or mature dendritic cells at 1:10. Sequencing was performed with immunoSEQ multiplex PCR; in TCRdb, only in-frame clones are kept and a portion is missing. Of roughly 20,000 clones detected, roughly 87% appear once; the ten largest clones hold 0.26%. Concerning this clone itself: Antigen unknown.

The TCR sequence derives from a human donor in good health. The sequenced material came from naive CD4+ T cells from blood cultured with dendritic cells. Subset described: CD45RA+ naive T cells. The V call is TRBV27, the J call TRBJ2-5, with D perhaps matching TRBD1 or TRBD2 (5 bases each). CDR3 nucleotides: TGTGCCAGCAGCCGGGACCCACCGCGGTACCAAGAGACCCAGTACTTC. As protein: CASSRDPPRYQETQYF.